The present T cell receptor beta chain was sequenced within a study of immune evolution from preneoplasia to lung adenocarcinoma. General observations from the study: From normal lung to invasive adenocarcinoma, top clone frequencies appeared to decrease.

The CDR3 contains 15 residues. Trimming stripped 6 bases from V and 0 bases from J, with 11 bases between. Germline values: CDR1 MNHNS, CDR2 SASEGT. Resections took place in Japan or China from about 2013 to 2018. Two lung cancer pathologists independently confirmed each histologic diagnosis. With respect to this clone: The antigen is undetermined.

Here immunoSEQ multiplex PCR was the method, and the copy in TCRdb shows in-frame clones only, minus some. The sample comprises around 2,300 clones, 60% to 80% of which are singletons, and around 15% rests with the top ten. J is TRBJ2-2 and V is TRBV6-1, with D unresolved. The sample taken for sequencing was FFPE adjacent normal lung tissue. This clonotype originated in a person aged 60-79 years with lung adenocarcinoma. Written as DNA, the CDR3 is TGTGCCAGCAGAGGGTCGGCTGCGAACACCGGGGAGCTGTTTTTT. Translated, it gives CASRGSAANTGELFF.